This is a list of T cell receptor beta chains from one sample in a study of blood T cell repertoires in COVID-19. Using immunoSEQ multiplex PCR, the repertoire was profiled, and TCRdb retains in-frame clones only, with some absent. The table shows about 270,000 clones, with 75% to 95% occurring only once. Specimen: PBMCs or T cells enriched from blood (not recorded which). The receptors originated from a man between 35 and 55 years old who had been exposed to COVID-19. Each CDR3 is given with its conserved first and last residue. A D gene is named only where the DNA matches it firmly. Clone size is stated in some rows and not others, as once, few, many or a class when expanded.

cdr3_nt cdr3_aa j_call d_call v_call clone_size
TGTGCCAGCAGCCGACTAGCGGAGATCTACGAGCAGTACTTC CASSRLAEIYEQYF TRBJ2-7 TRBD2 TRBV3-1/TRBV3-2 -
TGTGCCAGCAGCCCCAGGGGGGAAAGGGATGAGCAGTTCTTC CASSPRGERDEQFF TRBJ2-1 - TRBV11-1 -
TGCGCCAGCAGTGAGTTTCGAATAGCGATAGCGGGAGCACTGGATTTGCTCTCCTACGAGCAGTACTTC CASSEFRIAIAGALDLLSYEQYF TRBJ2-7 TRBD2 TRBV10-2 -
TGTGCCAGCAGCCTCGGGACTTACGAGCAGTACTTC CASSLGTYEQYF TRBJ2-7 - TRBV14 few
TGTGCCAGCAGCTCCCATATCCCAGGGGGCTACACCTTC CASSSHIPGGYTF TRBJ1-2 - TRBV5-6 -
TGTGCCAGCAGGAGACAGGGGGCTAACACCGGGGAGCTGTTTTTT CASRRQGANTGELFF TRBJ2-2 TRBD1 TRBV6-5 -
TGCGCCAGCAGCCTCGGACAGGGGAACACTGAAGCTTTCTTT CASSLGQGNTEAFF TRBJ1-1 TRBD1 TRBV4-1 -
TGTGCCAGCAGCCTAGACGGGGAAAGAAGCAATCAGCCCCAGCATTTT CASSLDGERSNQPQHF TRBJ1-5 - TRBV5-4 -
TGTGCCAGCAGCGTGGGTACGGCGGGAGGGACCGGCGAGCAGTACTTC CASSVGTAGGTGEQYF TRBJ2-7 TRBD2 TRBV9 -
TGTGCCAGTAGTATTGGAGGTGGAGAGGAAAAACTGTTTTTT CASSIGGGEEKLFF TRBJ1-4 - TRBV19 -
TGTGCCAGCAGGTCGACAGGGAAAGGAGCTTTCTTT CASRSTGKGAFF TRBJ1-1 TRBD1 TRBV12-3/TRBV12-4 -
TGTGCCAGCAGCCCGGGAAAAATCCATCCTAGCACAGATACGCAGTATTTT CASSPGKIHPSTDTQYF TRBJ2-3 - TRBV7-9 -
TGTGCCACCAGTGAACGAGGCGAGCAGTACTTC CATSERGEQYF TRBJ2-7 - TRBV24-1 -
TGTGCCAGCCGGGACTTTGGCAAAAACATTCAGTACTTC CASRDFGKNIQYF TRBJ2-4 - TRBV27 -
TGTGCCAGCAGCCAAGATCTGGGAGTAAGCACTGAAGCTTTCTTT CASSQDLGVSTEAFF TRBJ1-1 - TRBV4-2 -
TGTGCCAGCAGTTTGGGGGGGCGTCGGCAGCCCCAGCATTTT CASSLGGRRQPQHF TRBJ1-5 - TRBV27 -
TGTGCCAGCAGTCTAGAACAGGGGGCCGGTGAAACAGATACGCAGTATTTT CASSLEQGAGETDTQYF TRBJ2-3 TRBD1 TRBV28 medium-sized
TGTGCCACCAGCAGAGGGGGCAGGGGCGAGCAGTACTTC CATSRGGRGEQYF TRBJ2-7 - TRBV15 -
TGTGCCAGCAGTATACAGGGGCGGCCCCAGCATTTT CASSIQGRPQHF TRBJ1-5 TRBD1 TRBV28 -
TGCAGTGTACAGGAATCCTACGAGCAGTACTTC CSVQESYEQYF TRBJ2-7 - TRBV20-1 few
TGTGCCAGCAGTTCCTTCCCGGGGACAGGGGGTGAGGACGAGCAGTACTTC CASSSFPGTGGEDEQYF TRBJ2-7 TRBD1 TRBV28 -
TGCAGTGCGAGTCGGACTAGCGGGATTGTTGAGCAGTTCTTC CSASRTSGIVEQFF TRBJ2-1 TRBD2 TRBV20-1 -
TGTGCCTGGACCAAGGGACTAGCGGGAGTCCCACCGAACTACGAGCAGTACTTC CAWTKGLAGVPPNYEQYF TRBJ2-7 TRBD2 TRBV30 -
TGCGCCAGCAGCCGACAGATGGCCTACGAGCAGTACTTC CASSRQMAYEQYF TRBJ2-7 - TRBV4-3 -
TGTGCCAGCAGTTCCTTGACTAGCGGGAGTTTGGAGACCCAGTACTTC CASSSLTSGSLETQYF TRBJ2-5 TRBD2 TRBV27 -
TGTGCCCGGCAGGGTGCCTCCTACGAGCAGTACTTC CARQGASYEQYF TRBJ2-7 - TRBV19 -
TGTGCCAGCAGCCGGGGACTAGCCGGGGAGCAGTTCTTC CASSRGLAGEQFF TRBJ2-1 TRBD2 TRBV5-4 once
TGCGCCAGCAGCCAAGGCGTGAGAGACACAGATACGCAGTATTTT CASSQGVRDTDTQYF TRBJ2-3 - TRBV4-3 -
TGTGCCAGCAGCCAAGACTTCGGGTTCCTTTTGGGCTACAATGAGCAGTTCTTC CASSQDFGFLLGYNEQFF TRBJ2-1 - TRBV4-2 -
TGTGAGCCGCCGAGCAAGCCTAATAATTCACCCCTCCACTTT CEPPSKPNNSPLHF TRBJ1-6 - TRBV3-1/TRBV3-2 -
TGTGCCAGCAGCTTAGTTGCGACAGGCGATAGCAATCAGCCCCAGCATTTT CASSLVATGDSNQPQHF TRBJ1-5 - TRBV11-2 -
TGTGCCATCAGTAGCCTTCTAGCGGGAGTTTACGAGCAGTACTTC CAISSLLAGVYEQYF TRBJ2-7 TRBD2 TRBV10-3 -
TGTGCCATCAGTGCACCGGGACAGGAGAACTATGGCTACACCTTC CAISAPGQENYGYTF TRBJ1-2 TRBD1 TRBV10-3 -
TGTGCCAGCAGTGATGGGACAGGGGGAACCGGGGAGCTGTTTTTT CASSDGTGGTGELFF TRBJ2-2 TRBD1 TRBV25-1 once
TGTGCCAGCAATGGCCAGCTAGCGGGAGGTAGCGAGCAGTACTTC CASNGQLAGGSEQYF TRBJ2-7 TRBD2 TRBV28 -
TGCGCCAGCAGCCAAGATAGGGGTCGAACCTACAATGAGCAGTTCTTC CASSQDRGRTYNEQFF TRBJ2-1 - TRBV4-1 -
TGTGCCAGCAGTGCGCTAAATCAGCCCCAGCATTTT CASSALNQPQHF TRBJ1-5 - TRBV28 many
TGTGCCAGCAGCTGGGGGGATCAGCCCCAGCATTTT CASSWGDQPQHF TRBJ1-5 - TRBV11-2 once